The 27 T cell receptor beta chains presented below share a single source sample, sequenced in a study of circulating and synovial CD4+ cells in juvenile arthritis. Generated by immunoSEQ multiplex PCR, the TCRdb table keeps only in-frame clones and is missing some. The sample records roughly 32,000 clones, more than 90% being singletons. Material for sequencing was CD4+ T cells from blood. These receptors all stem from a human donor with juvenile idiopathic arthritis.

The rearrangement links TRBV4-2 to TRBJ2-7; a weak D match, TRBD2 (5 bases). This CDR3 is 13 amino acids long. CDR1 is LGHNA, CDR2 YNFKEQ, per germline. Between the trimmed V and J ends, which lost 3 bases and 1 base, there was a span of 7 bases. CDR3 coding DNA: TGTGCCAGCAGCCAGGGAGATTCCTACGAGCAGTACTTC. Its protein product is CASSQGDSYEQYF.

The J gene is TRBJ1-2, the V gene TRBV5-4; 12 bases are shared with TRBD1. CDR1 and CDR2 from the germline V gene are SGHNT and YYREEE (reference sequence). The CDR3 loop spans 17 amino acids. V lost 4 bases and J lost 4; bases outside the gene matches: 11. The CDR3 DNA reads TGTGCCAGCAGCCGACCGGGACAGGGGGCGCTTCTCTATGGCTACACCTTC. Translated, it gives CASSRPGQGALLYGYTF.

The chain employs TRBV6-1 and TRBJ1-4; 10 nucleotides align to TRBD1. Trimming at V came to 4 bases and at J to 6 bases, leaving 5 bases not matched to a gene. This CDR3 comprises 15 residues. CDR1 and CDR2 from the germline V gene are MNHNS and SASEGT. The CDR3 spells CASSVPGQGYEKLFF. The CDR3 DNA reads TGTGCCAGCAGTGTACCGGGACAGGGGTATGAAAAACTGTTTTTT.

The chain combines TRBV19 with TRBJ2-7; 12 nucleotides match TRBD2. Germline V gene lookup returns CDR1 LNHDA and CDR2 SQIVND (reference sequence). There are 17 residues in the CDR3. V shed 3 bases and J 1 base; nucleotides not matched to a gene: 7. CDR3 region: CASSMPSGRGSSYEQYF. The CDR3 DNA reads TGTGCCAGTAGTATGCCTAGCGGGAGGGGGTCGTCCTACGAGCAGTACTTC.

CDR3 bases: TGTGCCAGCAGCCGGAGTGGGGGGGGTGAAGCCTACGAGCAGTACTTC. Amino acids: CASSRSGGGEAYEQYF. The chain couples TRBV4-2 to TRBJ2-7, with 7 positions matching TRBD2. J was trimmed by 2 bases and V by 4 bases; bases with no gene match: 11. This CDR3 is built from 16 residues. From germline, CDR1 is LGHNA and CDR2 YNFKEQ.

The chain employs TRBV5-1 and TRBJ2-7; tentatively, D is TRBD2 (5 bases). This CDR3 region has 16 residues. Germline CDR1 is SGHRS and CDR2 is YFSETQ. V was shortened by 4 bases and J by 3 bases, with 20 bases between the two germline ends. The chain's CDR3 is CASSKDSAGVGYEQYF. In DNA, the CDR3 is TGCGCCAGCAGCAAGGACTCGGCCGGCGTTGGCTACGAGCAGTACTTC. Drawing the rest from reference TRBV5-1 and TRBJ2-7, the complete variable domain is KAGVTQTPRYLIKTRGQQVTLSCSPISGHRSVSWYQQTPGQGLQFLFEYFSETQRNKGNFPGRFSGRQFSNSRSEMNVSTLELGDSALYLCASSKDSAGVGYEQYFGPGTRLTVT.

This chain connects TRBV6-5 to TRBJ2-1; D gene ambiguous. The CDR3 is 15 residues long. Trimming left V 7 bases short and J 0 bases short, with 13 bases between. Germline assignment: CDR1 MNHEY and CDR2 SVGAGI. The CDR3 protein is CASTPGVSSYNEQFF. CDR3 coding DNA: TGTGCCAGCACCCCTGGAGTAAGCTCCTACAATGAGCAGTTCTTC.

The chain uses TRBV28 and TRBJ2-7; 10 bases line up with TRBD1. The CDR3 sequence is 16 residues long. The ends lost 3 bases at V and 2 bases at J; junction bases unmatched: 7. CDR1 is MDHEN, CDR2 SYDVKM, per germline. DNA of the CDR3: TGTGCCAGCAGTTTGAGCCCCGGGACAGGGGCCTACGAGCAGTACTTC. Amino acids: CASSLSPGTGAYEQYF.

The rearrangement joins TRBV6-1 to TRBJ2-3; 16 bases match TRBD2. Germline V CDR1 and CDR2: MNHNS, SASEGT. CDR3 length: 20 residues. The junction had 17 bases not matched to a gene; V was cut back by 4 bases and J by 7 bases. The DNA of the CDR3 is TGTGCCAGCAGTGCATCCTCCGGGACTAGCGGGAGGGGGCAGGTAAATACGCAGTATTTT. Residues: CASSASSGTSGRGQVNTQYF.

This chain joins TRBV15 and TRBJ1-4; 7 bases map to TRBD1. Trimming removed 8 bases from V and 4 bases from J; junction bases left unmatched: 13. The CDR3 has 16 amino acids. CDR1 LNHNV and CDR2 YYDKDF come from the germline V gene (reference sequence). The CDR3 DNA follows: TGTGCCACCTCCAACAGGGGCCGGTATGATAATGAAAAACTGTTTTTT. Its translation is CATSNRGRYDNEKLFF. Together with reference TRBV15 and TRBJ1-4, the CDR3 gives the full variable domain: DAMVIQNPRYQVTQFGKPVTLSCSQTLNHNVMYWYQQKSSQAPKLLFHYYDKDFNNEADTPDNFQSRRPNTSFCFLDIRSPGLGDTAMYLCATSNRGRYDNEKLFFGSGTQLSVL.

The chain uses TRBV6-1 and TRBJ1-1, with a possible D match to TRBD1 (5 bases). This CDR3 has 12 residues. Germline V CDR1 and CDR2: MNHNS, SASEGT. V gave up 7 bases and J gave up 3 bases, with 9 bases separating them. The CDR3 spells CASKGRYTEAFF. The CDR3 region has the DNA TGTGCCAGCAAGGGGAGGTACACTGAAGCTTTCTTT.

CDR3 loop: CASSSDSTYGYTF. Here the CDR3 DNA reads TGCGCCAGCAGCTCTGACAGTACCTATGGCTACACCTTC. The V call is TRBV5-1, the J call TRBJ1-2, with D perhaps matching TRBD1 (5 bases). V gave up 3 bases and J gave up 4 bases, with 10 bases separating them. Germline-derived CDR1 and CDR2 are SGHRS and YFSETQ. The length of the CDR3 is 13 residues.

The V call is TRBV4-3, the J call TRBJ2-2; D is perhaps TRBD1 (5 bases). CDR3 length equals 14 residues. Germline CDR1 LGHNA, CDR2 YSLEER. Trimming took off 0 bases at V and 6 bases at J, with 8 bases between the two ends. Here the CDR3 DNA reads TGCGCCAGCAGCCAAGATGGCAGGGCCGGGGAGCTGTTTTTT. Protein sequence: CASSQDGRAGELFF.

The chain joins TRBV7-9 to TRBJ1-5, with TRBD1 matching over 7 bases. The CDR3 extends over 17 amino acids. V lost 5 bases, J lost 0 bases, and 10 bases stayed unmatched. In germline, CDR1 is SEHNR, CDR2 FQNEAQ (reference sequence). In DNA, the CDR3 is TGTGCCAGCAGCACCTACCTGGACAGGAATAGCAATCAGCCCCAGCATTTT. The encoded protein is CASSTYLDRNSNQPQHF. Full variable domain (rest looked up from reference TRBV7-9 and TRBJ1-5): DTGVSQNPRHKITKRGQNVTFRCDPISEHNRLYWYRQTLGQGPEFLTYFQNEAQLEKSRLLSDRFSAERPKGSFSTLEIQRTEQGDSAMYLCASSTYLDRNSNQPQHFGDGTRLSIL.

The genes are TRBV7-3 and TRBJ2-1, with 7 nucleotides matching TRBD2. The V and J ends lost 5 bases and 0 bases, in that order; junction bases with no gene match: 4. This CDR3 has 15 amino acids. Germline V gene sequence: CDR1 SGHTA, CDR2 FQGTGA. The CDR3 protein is CASSPAGISYNEQFF. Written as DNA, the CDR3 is TGTGCCAGCAGCCCAGCGGGGATCTCCTACAATGAGCAGTTCTTC.

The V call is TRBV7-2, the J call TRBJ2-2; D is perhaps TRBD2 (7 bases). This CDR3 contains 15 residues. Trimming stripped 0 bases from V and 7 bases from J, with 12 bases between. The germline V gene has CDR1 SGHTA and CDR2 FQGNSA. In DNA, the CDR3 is TGTGCCAGCAGCTTAGCGGGGGGGCCGGGCGGGGAGCTGTTTTTT. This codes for CASSLAGGPGGELFF.

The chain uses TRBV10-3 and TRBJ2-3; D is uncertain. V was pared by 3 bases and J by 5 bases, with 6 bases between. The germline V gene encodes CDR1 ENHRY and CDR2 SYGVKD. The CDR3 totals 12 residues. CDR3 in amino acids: CAISETGDTQYF. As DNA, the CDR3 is TGTGCCATCAGTGAAACGGGAGATACGCAGTATTTT.

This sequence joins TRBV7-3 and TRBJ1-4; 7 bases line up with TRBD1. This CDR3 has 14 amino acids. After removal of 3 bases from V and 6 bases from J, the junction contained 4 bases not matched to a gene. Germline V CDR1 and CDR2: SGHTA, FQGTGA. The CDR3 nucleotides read TGTGCCAGCAGCTTTAGACAGGGAGATGAAAAACTGTTTTTT. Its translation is CASSFRQGDEKLFF.

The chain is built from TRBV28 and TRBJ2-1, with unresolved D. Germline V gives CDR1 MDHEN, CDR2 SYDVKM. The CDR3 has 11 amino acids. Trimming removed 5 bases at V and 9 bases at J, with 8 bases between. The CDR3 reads CASSRYGEQFF. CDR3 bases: TGTGCCAGCAGTCGGTACGGTGAGCAGTTCTTC.

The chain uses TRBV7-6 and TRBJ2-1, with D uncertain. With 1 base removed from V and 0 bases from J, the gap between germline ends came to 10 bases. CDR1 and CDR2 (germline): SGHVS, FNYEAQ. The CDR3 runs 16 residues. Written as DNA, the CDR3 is TGTGCCAGCAGCTTAGTTAGTCTTTACTCCTACAATGAGCAGTTCTTC. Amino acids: CASSLVSLYSYNEQFF.

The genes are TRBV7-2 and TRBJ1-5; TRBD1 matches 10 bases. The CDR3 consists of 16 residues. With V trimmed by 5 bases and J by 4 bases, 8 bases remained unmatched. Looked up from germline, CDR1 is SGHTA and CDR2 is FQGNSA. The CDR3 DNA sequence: TGTGCCAGCAGCGCGACAGGGGGCGCCCCTAATCAGCCCCAGCATTTT. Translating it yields CASSATGGAPNQPQHF.

The DNA of the CDR3 is TGTGCCGCATCGGACAGCGCTCTAGCCAAAAACATTCAGTACTTC. This translates into CAASDSALAKNIQYF. The chain employs TRBV6-6 and TRBJ2-4; a weak D match, TRBD1 (6 bases). This CDR3 region has 15 residues. Germline V lookup: CDR1 MNHNY, CDR2 SVGAGI (reference sequence). Trimming cost V 11 bases and J 0 bases, with 17 bases left between them.

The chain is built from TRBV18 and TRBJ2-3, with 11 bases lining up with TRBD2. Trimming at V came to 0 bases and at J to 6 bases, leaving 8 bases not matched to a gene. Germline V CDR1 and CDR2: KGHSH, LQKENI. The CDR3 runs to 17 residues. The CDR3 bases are TGTGCCAGCTCACCACCCGGGCTAGCGGGAGGATTGGATACGCAGTATTTT. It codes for CASSPPGLAGGLDTQYF.

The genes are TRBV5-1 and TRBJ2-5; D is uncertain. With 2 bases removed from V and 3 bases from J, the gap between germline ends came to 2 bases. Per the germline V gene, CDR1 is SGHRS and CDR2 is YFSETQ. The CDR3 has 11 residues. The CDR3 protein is CASSFKETQYF. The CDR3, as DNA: TGCGCCAGCAGCTTCAAAGAGACCCAGTACTTC.

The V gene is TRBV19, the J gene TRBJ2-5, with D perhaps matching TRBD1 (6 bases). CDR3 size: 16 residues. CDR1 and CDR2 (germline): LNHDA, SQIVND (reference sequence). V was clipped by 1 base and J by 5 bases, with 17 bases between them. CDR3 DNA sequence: TGTGCCAGTAGTATAGGTTGGGGCAGGGGAGCTGAGACCCAGTACTTC. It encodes CASSIGWGRGAETQYF. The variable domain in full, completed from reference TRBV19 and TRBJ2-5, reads DGGITQSPKYLFRKEGQNVTLSCEQNLNHDAMYWYRQDPGQGLRLIYYSQIVNDFQKGDIAEGYSVSREKKESFPLTVTSAQKNPTAFYLCASSIGWGRGAETQYFGPGTRLLVL.

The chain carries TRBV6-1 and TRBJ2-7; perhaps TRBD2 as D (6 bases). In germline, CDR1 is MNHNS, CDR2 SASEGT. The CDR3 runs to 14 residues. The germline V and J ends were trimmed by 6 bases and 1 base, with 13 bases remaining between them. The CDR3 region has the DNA TGTGCCAGCAGCGAAACGGCGGGGTCCTACGAGCAGTACTTC. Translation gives CASSETAGSYEQYF.

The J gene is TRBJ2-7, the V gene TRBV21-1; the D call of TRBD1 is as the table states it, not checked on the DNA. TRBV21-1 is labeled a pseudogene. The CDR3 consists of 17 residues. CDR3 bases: TGTGCCAGCAGCAAAGAATGCAGGGACAGAAAACCCTACGAGCAGTACTTC. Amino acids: CASSKECRDRKPYEQYF.